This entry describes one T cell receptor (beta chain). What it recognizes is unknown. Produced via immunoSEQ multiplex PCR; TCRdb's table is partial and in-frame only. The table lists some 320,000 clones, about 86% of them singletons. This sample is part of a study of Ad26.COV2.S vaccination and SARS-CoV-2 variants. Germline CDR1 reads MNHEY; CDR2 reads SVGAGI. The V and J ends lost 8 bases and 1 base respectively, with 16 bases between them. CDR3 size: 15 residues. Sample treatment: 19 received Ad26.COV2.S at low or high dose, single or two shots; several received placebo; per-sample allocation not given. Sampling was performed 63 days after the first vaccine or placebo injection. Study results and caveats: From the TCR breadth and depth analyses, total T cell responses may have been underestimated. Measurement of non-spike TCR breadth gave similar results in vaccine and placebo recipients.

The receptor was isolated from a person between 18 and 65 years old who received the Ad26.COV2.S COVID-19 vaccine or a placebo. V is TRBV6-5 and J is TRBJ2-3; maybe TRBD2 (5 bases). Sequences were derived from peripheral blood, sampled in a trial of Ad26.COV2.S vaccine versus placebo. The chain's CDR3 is CASDPQGRGTDTQYF. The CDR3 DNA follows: TGTGCCAGCGATCCCCAAGGGCGGGGCACAGATACGCAGTATTTT.